The rows below give T cell receptor beta chains drawn from one sample of a study of cytomegalovirus exposure and HLA in healthy donors. Clones were read by immunoSEQ multiplex PCR, and TCRdb kept only the in-frame ones, dropping some. Counted here are roughly 180,000 clones, 75% to 90% occurring once; the ten biggest clones make up 6% to 9%. Sample: PBMCs. These receptors were taken from a man between 18 and 35 years old in good health and CMV-seropositive. Both conserved end residues are part of each CDR3. The D gene is left open where the match is weak. The size entry is marked missing in some rows and otherwise reads once, few, many or a size class.

D: TRBD2
J: TRBJ2-7
V: TRBV27
size: once
CDR3: CASSFGTSGMYEQYF
DNA: TGTGCCAGCAGTTTTGGGACTAGCGGGATGTACGAGCAGTACTTC

D: TRBD1
J: TRBJ1-3
V: TRBV29-1
size: -
CDR3: CSVLTGQGGGNTIYF
DNA: TGCAGCGTCTTGACCGGACAGGGGGGAGGAAACACCATATATTTT

D: TRBD2
J: TRBJ2-7
V: TRBV2
size: -
CDR3: CASRLAGGPRYEQYF
DNA: TGTGCCAGCAGACTAGCGGGAGGGCCAAGGTACGAGCAGTACTTC

D: -
J: TRBJ1-2
V: TRBV30
size: -
CDR3: CATLQADYGYTF
DNA: TGTGCCACCTTACAGGCAGACTATGGCTACACCTTC

D: TRBD1
J: TRBJ1-3
V: TRBV9
size: -
CDR3: CASSAETGGRNTIYF
DNA: TGTGCCAGCAGCGCCGAGACAGGGGGCAGAAACACCATATATTTT

D: -
J: TRBJ1-1
V: TRBV30
size: once
CDR3: CAWSVGIQGAFF
DNA: TGTGCCTGGAGTGTGGGAATCCAGGGAGCTTTCTTT

D: TRBD2
J: TRBJ2-1
V: TRBV6-4
size: -
CDR3: CASSVTAGGRDEQFF
DNA: TGTGCCAGCAGTGTAACAGCGGGAGGAAGGGATGAGCAGTTCTTC

D: TRBD2
J: TRBJ2-7
V: TRBV9
size: -
CDR3: CASSVGTSGNHEQYF
DNA: TGTGCCAGCAGCGTGGGGACTAGCGGGAACCACGAGCAGTACTTC

D: TRBD2
J: TRBJ2-7
V: TRBV2
size: few
CDR3: CASTGAAGDYEQYF
DNA: TGTGCCAGCACGGGAGCGGCGGGAGACTACGAGCAGTACTTC

D: TRBD1
J: TRBJ1-1
V: TRBV9
size: -
CDR3: CASSPTGDRSGDTEAFF
DNA: TGTGCCAGCAGCCCGACCGGGGACAGGAGCGGGGACACTGAAGCTTTCTTT

D: TRBD2
J: TRBJ2-7
V: TRBV2
size: -
CDR3: CASRGGVGEQYF
DNA: TGTGCCAGCAGGGGAGGGGTGGGGGAGCAGTACTTC

D: TRBD1
J: TRBJ2-1
V: TRBV7-3
size: once
CDR3: CASSRQGSKGDEQFF
DNA: TGTGCCAGCAGCCGACAGGGCTCCAAAGGGGATGAGCAGTTCTTC

D: -
J: TRBJ1-1
V: TRBV2
size: -
CDR3: CASSPLGQMGTEAFF
DNA: TGTGCCAGCAGTCCCCTGGGACAAATGGGGACTGAAGCTTTCTTT

D: -
J: TRBJ1-2
V: TRBV10-3
size: -
CDR3: CAISGGDLDYGYTF
DNA: TGTGCCATCAGCGGGGGGGACCTAGACTATGGCTACACCTTC

D: TRBD2
J: TRBJ2-1
V: TRBV19
size: -
CDR3: CASSIDPRLASYNEQFF
DNA: TGTGCCAGTAGTATAGATCCCCGACTAGCCTCCTACAATGAGCAGTTCTTC

D: TRBD1
J: TRBJ1-2
V: TRBV5-4
size: -
CDR3: CASSSQPGTADYGYTF
DNA: TGTGCCAGCAGCTCCCAACCCGGGACAGCCGACTATGGCTACACCTTC

D: TRBD1
J: TRBJ2-7
V: TRBV29-1
size: -
CDR3: CSVVSRDRGTYEQYF
DNA: TGCAGCGTTGTGTCTCGGGACAGGGGGACCTACGAGCAGTACTTC

D: TRBD1
J: TRBJ2-5
V: TRBV5-4
size: -
CDR3: CASSHRDRGRRETQYF
DNA: TGTGCCAGCAGCCACCGGGACAGGGGGCGCCGGGAGACCCAGTACTTC

D: -
J: TRBJ2-6
V: TRBV29-1
size: -
CDR3: CSVPSGANVLTF
DNA: TGCAGCGTCCCGTCTGGGGCCAACGTCCTGACTTTC

D: -
J: TRBJ2-5
V: TRBV5-1
size: -
CDR3: CASSSEIRETQYF
DNA: TGCGCCAGCAGCTCGGAGATTAGGGAGACCCAGTACTTC